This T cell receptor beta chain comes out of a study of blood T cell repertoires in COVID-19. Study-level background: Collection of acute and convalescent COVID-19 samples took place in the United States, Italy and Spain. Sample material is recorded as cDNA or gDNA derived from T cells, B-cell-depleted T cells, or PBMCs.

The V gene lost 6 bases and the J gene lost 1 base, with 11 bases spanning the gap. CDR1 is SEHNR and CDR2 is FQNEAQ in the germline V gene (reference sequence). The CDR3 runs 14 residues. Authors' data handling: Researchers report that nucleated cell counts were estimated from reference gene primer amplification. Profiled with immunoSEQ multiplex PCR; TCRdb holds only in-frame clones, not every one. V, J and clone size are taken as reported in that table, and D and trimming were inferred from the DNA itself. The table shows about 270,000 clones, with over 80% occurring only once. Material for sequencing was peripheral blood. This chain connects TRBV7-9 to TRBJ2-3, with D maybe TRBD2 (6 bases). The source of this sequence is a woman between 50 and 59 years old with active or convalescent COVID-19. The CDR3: CASRLTGGTDTQYF. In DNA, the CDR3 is TGTGCCAGCAGGTTGACGGGAGGCACAGATACGCAGTATTTT.